The next 2 T cell receptor beta chains were all read from a single sample in a study of blood T cell repertoires in COVID-19. The data were produced by immunoSEQ multiplex PCR, yet TCRdb's version contains in-frame clones alone and is incomplete. The data contain some 230,000 clones, around 82% of them singletons. The specimen sequenced was peripheral blood. These receptors came from a woman aged 25 to 45 who had recovered from COVID-19.

The rearrangement uses TRBV3-1 (or the pseudogene TRBV3-2) and TRBJ1-1, with D perhaps TRBD1 (6 bases). V was cut by 5 bases and J by 4 bases, with 17 bases left in between. The germline gives CDR1 LGHDT, CDR2 YNNKEL (reference sequence). The CDR3 sequence is 15 residues long. CDR3 amino acids: CASSDIRQGSTEAFF. DNA of the CDR3: TGTGCCAGCAGCGACATAAGGCAGGGGAGCACTGAAGCTTTCTTT.

This clone turned up a few times. CDR3 DNA: TGTGCCAGCGCCAGCGCGGGGGGCACTCAGCCCCAGCATTTT. It is translated as CASASAGGTQPQHF. V usage is TRBV28 and J usage is TRBJ1-5, with D perhaps TRBD1 (6 bases). CDR3 length: 14 residues. CDR1 and CDR2 from the germline V gene are MDHEN and SYDVKM. Trimming took 8 bases from V and 6 from J, leaving 17 bases between them.